These T cell receptor beta chains were read from a single sample in a study of shared clonotypes between healthy human individuals. Only in-frame clones appear in the TCRdb table, and some are missing; sequencing was by immunoSEQ multiplex PCR. The data contain about 100,000 clones, 40% to 55% of them singletons. The sequenced sample was PBMCs. Receptors originate from a woman in her forties in good health. Some clones in this sample may be carry-over from other donors' samples. Both conserved end residues are part of each CDR3. D genes are given only for firm matches. Clone size appears in some rows only: once, few, many, or a class for an expanded clone.

j_gene: TRBJ2-5
d_gene: NA
abundance: many
v_gene: TRBV28
CDR3nt: TGTGCCTGTGCCCGGAGGTCCTGGGAGACCCAGTACTTC
CDR3aa: CACARRSWETQYF

j_gene: TRBJ1-1
d_gene: NA
abundance: NA
v_gene: TRBV28
CDR3nt: TGTGCCAGCGGACGAGCAGGGCAAGACACTGAAGCTTCCTTT
CDR3aa: CASGRAGQDTEASF

j_gene: TRBJ2-5
d_gene: NA
abundance: few
v_gene: TRBV20-1
CDR3nt: TGCAGTGCTCCCGCCTCAGGGAAGTACTTC
CDR3aa: CSAPASGKYF

j_gene: TRBJ2-1
d_gene: TRBD2
abundance: NA
v_gene: TRBV7-8
CDR3nt: TGTGCCAGCAGCTTAAGGCCTAGCGGGAGTGGTAGCCACAATGAGCAGTTCTTC
CDR3aa: CASSLRPSGSGSHNEQFF

j_gene: TRBJ2-3
d_gene: TRBD2
abundance: NA
v_gene: TRBV30
CDR3nt: TGTGCCTGTCAGCCCAGCGGGAATACGCAGTATTTT
CDR3aa: CACQPSGNTQYF

j_gene: TRBJ2-6
d_gene: NA
abundance: many
v_gene: TRBV27
CDR3nt: TGTGCCAGCAGTCTCAGGGGGGCTGGGGCCAACGTCCTGACTTTC
CDR3aa: CASSLRGAGANVLTF

j_gene: TRBJ2-6
d_gene: NA
abundance: few
v_gene: TRBV30
CDR3nt: TGTGCCTACAGATGGGTCGGGGCCAACGTCCTGACTTTC
CDR3aa: CAYRWVGANVLTF

j_gene: TRBJ2-5
d_gene: NA
abundance: NA
v_gene: TRBV28
CDR3nt: TGTGCCAGCAGCAGGGTAGGACGAGAGACCCAGTACTTC
CDR3aa: CASSRVGRETQYF

j_gene: TRBJ1-5
d_gene: NA
abundance: NA
v_gene: TRBV18
CDR3nt: TGTGCCAGCTCACCGGGGCTAGGCCAGCCCCAGCATTTT
CDR3aa: CASSPGLGQPQHF

j_gene: TRBJ2-7
d_gene: NA
abundance: many
v_gene: TRBV18
CDR3nt: TGTGCCAGCTCACCAGGGTTACAGGGAGGGCCCTCCGAGCAGTACTTC
CDR3aa: CASSPGLQGGPSEQYF

j_gene: TRBJ2-3
d_gene: TRBD1
abundance: many
v_gene: TRBV5-1
CDR3nt: TGCGCCAGCAGCTTGTGGGGGCAGGGGGGCACAGATACGCAGTATTTT
CDR3aa: CASSLWGQGGTDTQYF

j_gene: TRBJ2-7
d_gene: NA
abundance: NA
v_gene: TRBV29-1
CDR3nt: TGCAGCGTTGTTCAGGAGTCCTACGAGCAGTACTTC
CDR3aa: CSVVQESYEQYF

j_gene: TRBJ1-1
d_gene: NA
abundance: few
v_gene: TRBV5-4
CDR3nt: TGTGCCAGCAGTGTGGACAGGAACACTGAAGCTTTCTTT
CDR3aa: CASSVDRNTEAFF

j_gene: TRBJ2-7
d_gene: NA
abundance: NA
v_gene: TRBV6-1
CDR3nt: TGTGCCAGCAGTGAAGTCTACGGGGCCCACGAGCAGTACTTC
CDR3aa: CASSEVYGAHEQYF

j_gene: TRBJ2-5
d_gene: TRBD2
abundance: NA
v_gene: TRBV5-4
CDR3nt: TGTGCCAGCAGCCCCGGACTAGCGAGTGAGACCCAGTACTTC
CDR3aa: CASSPGLASETQYF

j_gene: TRBJ2-7
d_gene: TRBD1
abundance: many
v_gene: TRBV7-9
CDR3nt: TGTGCCAGCAGCTTAGAGGGACAGTCTGGGTACTTC
CDR3aa: CASSLEGQSGYF

j_gene: TRBJ1-5
d_gene: NA
abundance: many
v_gene: TRBV27
CDR3nt: TGTGCCAGCAGCCCACTCGGGGTATTGTCCCAGCCCCAGCATTTT
CDR3aa: CASSPLGVLSQPQHF

j_gene: TRBJ2-1
d_gene: NA
abundance: many
v_gene: TRBV20-1
CDR3nt: TGCAGTGCTACTAGGTCTGAGCAGTTCTTC
CDR3aa: CSATRSEQFF

j_gene: TRBJ2-1
d_gene: TRBD2
abundance: NA
v_gene: TRBV7-7
CDR3nt: TGTGCCAGCAGCCCTAGCGGGAGGGCGGAATACAATGAGCAGTTCTTC
CDR3aa: CASSPSGRAEYNEQFF

j_gene: TRBJ1-1
d_gene: NA
abundance: many
v_gene: TRBV11-1
CDR3nt: TGTGCCAGCAGCTTAGCGAGTAGGAGCGCGGCTTTCTTT
CDR3aa: CASSLASRSAAFF

j_gene: TRBJ2-1
d_gene: NA
abundance: NA
v_gene: TRBV27
CDR3nt: TGTGCCAGCAGTTCAGACTCCTACAATGAGCAGTTCTTC
CDR3aa: CASSSDSYNEQFF

j_gene: TRBJ2-5
d_gene: NA
abundance: many
v_gene: TRBV18
CDR3nt: TGTGCCAGCTCACCGGCGGGGGCGGAGACCCAGTACTTC
CDR3aa: CASSPAGAETQYF

j_gene: TRBJ2-2
d_gene: TRBD1
abundance: once
v_gene: TRBV7-7
CDR3nt: TGTGCCAGCAGCTTAGCGAGGACAGGGAACACCGGGGAGCTGTTTTTT
CDR3aa: CASSLARTGNTGELFF

j_gene: TRBJ2-7
d_gene: NA
abundance: many
v_gene: TRBV18
CDR3nt: TGTGCCAGCTCACCAATTTCAAACCCCTACGAGCAGTACTTC
CDR3aa: CASSPISNPYEQYF

j_gene: TRBJ2-7
d_gene: NA
abundance: NA
v_gene: TRBV5-1
CDR3nt: TGCGCCAGCAGCTTGGCCTCGGGACCTGGCGAGCAGTACTTC
CDR3aa: CASSLASGPGEQYF

j_gene: TRBJ1-1
d_gene: NA
abundance: NA
v_gene: TRBV5-1
CDR3nt: TGCGCCAGCAGCTTTGGGACGCTGAACACTGAAGCTTTCTTT
CDR3aa: CASSFGTLNTEAFF

j_gene: TRBJ1-1
d_gene: NA
abundance: NA
v_gene: TRBV30
CDR3nt: TGTGCCTGGAGTGTACGGGTCGGCTCTGAAGCTTTCTTT
CDR3aa: CAWSVRVGSEAFF

j_gene: TRBJ2-3
d_gene: NA
abundance: NA
v_gene: TRBV5-4
CDR3nt: TGTGCCAGCAGCTTGGTCTTGCAGGGGGGAGATACGCAGTATTTT
CDR3aa: CASSLVLQGGDTQYF

j_gene: TRBJ1-1
d_gene: NA
abundance: many
v_gene: TRBV30
CDR3nt: TGTGCCTGGAGTGCCTCCCAGGTCCGACGGGGATCGGACACTGAAGCTTTCTTT
CDR3aa: CAWSASQVRRGSDTEAFF

j_gene: TRBJ2-5
d_gene: NA
abundance: many
v_gene: TRBV7-9
CDR3nt: TGTGCCAGCAGCTCAACGACAGGTTACCAAGAGACCCAGTACTTC
CDR3aa: CASSSTTGYQETQYF

j_gene: TRBJ2-1
d_gene: TRBD1
abundance: few
v_gene: TRBV28
CDR3nt: TGTGCCAGCAGTACCGACAGGGGGCGAAATGAGCAGTTCTTC
CDR3aa: CASSTDRGRNEQFF

j_gene: TRBJ2-1
d_gene: TRBD2
abundance: NA
v_gene: TRBV9
CDR3nt: TGTGCCAGCAGCGTAGACGGGACTAACTACAATGAGCAGTTCTTC
CDR3aa: CASSVDGTNYNEQFF

j_gene: TRBJ2-1
d_gene: TRBD1
abundance: NA
v_gene: TRBV18
CDR3nt: TGTGCCAGCTCAGAGTTCGACAGGGCCGAGCAGTTCTTC
CDR3aa: CASSEFDRAEQFF

j_gene: TRBJ1-5
d_gene: NA
abundance: NA
v_gene: TRBV7-6
CDR3nt: TGTGCCAGCAGCTTTGGCCCCAATCAGCCCCAGCATTTT
CDR3aa: CASSFGPNQPQHF

j_gene: TRBJ2-3
d_gene: TRBD1
abundance: NA
v_gene: TRBV15
CDR3nt: TGTGCCACCAGCAAGGGCTCAGGGGGCCCCACAGATACGCAGTATTTT
CDR3aa: CATSKGSGGPTDTQYF

j_gene: TRBJ2-1
d_gene: TRBD1
abundance: NA
v_gene: TRBV19
CDR3nt: TGTGCCAGTAGGGGACAGGGGCGTGATGAGCAGTTCTTC
CDR3aa: CASRGQGRDEQFF

j_gene: TRBJ1-1
d_gene: NA
abundance: many
v_gene: TRBV6-6
CDR3nt: TGTGCCAGCAGTTACTCGATAAGCACTGAAGCTTTCTTT
CDR3aa: CASSYSISTEAFF

j_gene: TRBJ1-5
d_gene: NA
abundance: once
v_gene: TRBV7-6
CDR3nt: TGTGCCAGCAGCTATAGCAATCAGCCCCAGCATTTT
CDR3aa: CASSYSNQPQHF

j_gene: TRBJ2-6
d_gene: NA
abundance: NA
v_gene: TRBV9
CDR3nt: TGTGCCAGCAGCCAGACTCCCTTGGATGGGGCCAACGTCCTGACTTTC
CDR3aa: CASSQTPLDGANVLTF

j_gene: TRBJ1-2
d_gene: TRBD1
abundance: NA
v_gene: TRBV6-1
CDR3nt: TGTGCCAGCAGCGACAGGGGAAACTATGGCTACACCTTC
CDR3aa: CASSDRGNYGYTF

j_gene: TRBJ2-2
d_gene: NA
abundance: NA
v_gene: TRBV5-1
CDR3nt: TGCGCCAGCAGCTTGGCCCGGGGAACAGGCACCGGGGAGCTGTTTTTT
CDR3aa: CASSLARGTGTGELFF

j_gene: TRBJ2-2
d_gene: NA
abundance: many
v_gene: TRBV11-2
CDR3nt: TGTGCCAGCAGCTCAGTAACGGGACTCGACACCGGGGAGCTGTTTTTT
CDR3aa: CASSSVTGLDTGELFF

j_gene: TRBJ1-2
d_gene: NA
abundance: NA
v_gene: TRBV5-4
CDR3nt: TGTGCCAGCAGCTTAGGCGGAGTCAGCTACACCTTC
CDR3aa: CASSLGGVSYTF

j_gene: TRBJ1-2
d_gene: NA
abundance: many
v_gene: TRBV9
CDR3nt: TGTGCCAGCAGCGTAGACGCTTTGAGTGGCTACACCTTC
CDR3aa: CASSVDALSGYTF

j_gene: TRBJ1-4
d_gene: NA
abundance: NA
v_gene: TRBV28
CDR3nt: TGTGCCAGCAGTAAAGACAGGCGGGTCGAAAAACTGTTTTTT
CDR3aa: CASSKDRRVEKLFF

j_gene: TRBJ2-1
d_gene: NA
abundance: NA
v_gene: TRBV7-3
CDR3nt: TGTGCCAGCAGCTTAGTTCTCGGAGGTTACAATGAGCAGTTCTTC
CDR3aa: CASSLVLGGYNEQFF

j_gene: TRBJ1-2
d_gene: NA
abundance: medium-sized
v_gene: TRBV6-1
CDR3nt: TGTGCCAGCAGTGCCAGGATGGGTGGCTACACCTTC
CDR3aa: CASSARMGGYTF

j_gene: TRBJ2-4
d_gene: NA
abundance: once
v_gene: TRBV7-9
CDR3nt: TGTGCCAGCAGCTCGGCGGGGGCAAACATTCAGTACTTC
CDR3aa: CASSSAGANIQYF

j_gene: TRBJ1-4
d_gene: NA
abundance: NA
v_gene: TRBV18
CDR3nt: TGTGCCAGCTCCCCAAGTGGCGGTAATGAAAAACTGTTTTTT
CDR3aa: CASSPSGGNEKLFF

j_gene: TRBJ1-4
d_gene: TRBD1
abundance: NA
v_gene: TRBV4-1
CDR3nt: TGCGCCAGCAGCCAAGACAGGGGGAGGGCTAATGAAAAACTGTTTTTT
CDR3aa: CASSQDRGRANEKLFF

j_gene: TRBJ2-1
d_gene: TRBD2
abundance: few
v_gene: TRBV27
CDR3nt: TGTGCCAGCAAAGACGGACGTTTCGGGCGGGAGGGCCGAGAGGGTAGCAATGAGCAGTTCTTC
CDR3aa: CASKDGRFGREGREGSNEQFF

j_gene: TRBJ1-1
d_gene: TRBD1
abundance: few
v_gene: TRBV30
CDR3nt: TGTGCCTGGAATGGACAGGGTGAAGCTTTCTTT
CDR3aa: CAWNGQGEAFF